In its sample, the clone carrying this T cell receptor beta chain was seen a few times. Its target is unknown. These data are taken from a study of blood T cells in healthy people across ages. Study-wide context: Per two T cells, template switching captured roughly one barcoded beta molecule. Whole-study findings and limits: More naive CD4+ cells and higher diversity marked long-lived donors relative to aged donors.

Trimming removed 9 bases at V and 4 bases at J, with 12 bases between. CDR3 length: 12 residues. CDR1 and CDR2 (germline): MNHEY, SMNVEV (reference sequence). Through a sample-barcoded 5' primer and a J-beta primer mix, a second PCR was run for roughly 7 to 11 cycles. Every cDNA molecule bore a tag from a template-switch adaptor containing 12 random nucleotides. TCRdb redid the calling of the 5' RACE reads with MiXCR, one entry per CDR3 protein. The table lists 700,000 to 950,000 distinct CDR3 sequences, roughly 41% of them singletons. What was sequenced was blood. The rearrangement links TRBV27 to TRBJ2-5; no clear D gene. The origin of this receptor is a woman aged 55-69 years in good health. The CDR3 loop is CASTRLPETQYF. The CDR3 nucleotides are TGTGCCAGTACGAGGCTTCCAGAGACCCAGTACTTC.